The 4 T cell receptor beta chains in this list originate from one sample, sequenced in a study of spatial heterogeneity in lung cancer. Time point indicated: blood at routine non-recurrence follow-up after resection. The sequenced material consisted of unsorted whole RNA from tumor, nontumor lung or frozen PBMC. One entry per CDR3 protein, called by TCRdb with MiXCR from the 5' RACE reads. The sample yields 95,000 to 130,000 distinct CDR3 sequences, 12% seen once. Sequenced here: PBMCs, sampled at follow-up. The source is a male donor with early-stage non-small cell lung cancer.

CDR3 sequence (DNA): TGCAGTGCTAGAGATAAACTTGACCAGTACTTC. It encodes CSARDKLDQYF. The gene calls are TRBV20-1 and TRBJ2-5, with no clear D. This CDR3 spans 11 amino acids. Germline V gene data show CDR1 as DFQATT and CDR2 as SNEGSKA (reference sequence). V was pared by 0 bases and J by 10 bases, with 9 bases between.

The chain has TRBV20-1 and TRBJ1-2, with TRBD1 matching 11 bases. The germline V gene has CDR1 DFQATT and CDR2 SNEGSKA (reference sequence). The CDR3 sequence is 14 residues long. The J segment lost 7 bases and the V segment lost 1 base, leaving 5 bases of the junction unmatched. Written as DNA, the CDR3 is TGCAGTGCTAGAGCGGGACAGGGGGTTTTTGGCTACACCTTC. Protein: CSARAGQGVFGYTF.

This clonotype has a handful of counts. The rearrangement uses TRBV10-1 and TRBJ1-2, with D perhaps TRBD1 (5 bases). The CDR3 length is 14 residues. The V end was cut by 3 bases, the J end by 7 bases, with 15 bases between. Germline lookup yields CDR1 WNHNN and CDR2 SYGVQD (reference sequence). CDR3 sequence (DNA): TGCGCCAGCAGTGATACGACAGATCTCGGTGGCTACACCTTC. This codes for CASSDTTDLGGYTF.

This clonotype was seen more than once but under ten times. The chain recombines TRBV27 with TRBJ2-1, with D perhaps matching TRBD2 (7 bases). Trimming pared 4 bases from V and 2 bases from J, leaving 12 bases between. Germline loops: CDR1 MNHEY, CDR2 SMNVEV (reference sequence). The CDR3 loop spans 15 amino acids. CDR3: CASSSSGGPYNEQFF. The CDR3 nucleotides read TGTGCCAGCAGTTCCTCCGGGGGGCCCTACAATGAGCAGTTCTTC.